This T cell receptor (beta chain) was retrieved from a study of beta chain features in type 1 diabetes. Overall study results and limits: PCR might favor shorter templates, equally in patients and controls. When Type 1 diabetes patients were examined, their TCRB CDR3s proved moderately but significantly shorter in all four CD4+ subsets.

The table lists this clone with a count of one. Its antigen is undetermined. Every bit of the isolated RNA underwent reverse transcription, so sequencing read expressed TCRB transcripts. Stem cell-like memory T cell samples averaged around 930,000 reads. Profiled with immunoSEQ multiplex PCR; TCRdb holds only in-frame clones, not every one. Of tens of thousands of clones listed, about a third are singletons. This CDR3 region has 15 residues. Germline CDR1 is SGHRS and CDR2 is YFSETQ. The ends lost 1 base at V and 2 bases at J; junction bases unmatched: 5. Staining for CD45RO/CCR7/CD25/CD127/CD95/CD27 allowed sorting of CD4+ naive, central memory, regulatory and stem cell-like memory cells.

The chain couples TRBV5-1 to TRBJ2-5; 7 positions match TRBD2. The TCR was taken from a woman between 18 and 29 years old in good health. Sequencing used stem cell memory CD4+ T cells from blood. The CDR3 bases are TGCGCCAGCAGCTTGAAGGCGGGGGATCAAGAGACCCAGTACTTC. Translated, it gives CASSLKAGDQETQYF.